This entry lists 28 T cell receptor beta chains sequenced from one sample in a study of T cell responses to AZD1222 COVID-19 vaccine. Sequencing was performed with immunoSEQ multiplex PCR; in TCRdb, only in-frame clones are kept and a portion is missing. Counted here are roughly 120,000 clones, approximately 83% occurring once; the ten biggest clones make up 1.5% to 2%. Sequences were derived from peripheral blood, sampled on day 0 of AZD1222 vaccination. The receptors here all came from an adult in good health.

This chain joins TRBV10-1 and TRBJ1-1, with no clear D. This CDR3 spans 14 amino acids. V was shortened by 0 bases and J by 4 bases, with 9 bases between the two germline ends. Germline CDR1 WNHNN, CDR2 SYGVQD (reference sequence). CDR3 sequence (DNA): TGCGCCAGCAGTGAGTCGGGAGGATTCACTGAAGCTTTCTTT. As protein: CASSESGGFTEAFF.

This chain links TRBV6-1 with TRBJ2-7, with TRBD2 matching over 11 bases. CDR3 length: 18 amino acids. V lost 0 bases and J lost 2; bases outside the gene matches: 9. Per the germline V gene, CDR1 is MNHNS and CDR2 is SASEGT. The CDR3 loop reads CASSEADSSGRIPYEQYF. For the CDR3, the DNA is TGTGCCAGCAGTGAAGCAGACTCTAGCGGGAGGATTCCCTACGAGCAGTACTTC.

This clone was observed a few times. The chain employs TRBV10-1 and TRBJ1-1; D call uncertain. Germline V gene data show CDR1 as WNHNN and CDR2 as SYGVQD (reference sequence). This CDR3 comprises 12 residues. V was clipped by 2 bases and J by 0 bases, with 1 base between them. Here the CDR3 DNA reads TGCGCCAGCAGTGAGCTGAACACTGAAGCTTTCTTT. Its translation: CASSELNTEAFF.

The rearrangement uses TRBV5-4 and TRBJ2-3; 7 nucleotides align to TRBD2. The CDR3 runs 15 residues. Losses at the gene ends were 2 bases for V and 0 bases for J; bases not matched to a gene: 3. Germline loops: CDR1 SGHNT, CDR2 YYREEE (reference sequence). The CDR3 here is CASSLVGGSTDTQYF. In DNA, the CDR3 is TGTGCCAGCAGCTTAGTGGGGGGGAGCACAGATACGCAGTATTTT.

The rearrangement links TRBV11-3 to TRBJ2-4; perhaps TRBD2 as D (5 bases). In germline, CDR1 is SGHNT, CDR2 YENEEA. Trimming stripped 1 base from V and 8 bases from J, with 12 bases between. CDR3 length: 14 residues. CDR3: CASSLGVSGDIQYF. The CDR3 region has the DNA TGTGCCAGCAGCTTAGGGGTATCCGGGGACATTCAGTACTTC.

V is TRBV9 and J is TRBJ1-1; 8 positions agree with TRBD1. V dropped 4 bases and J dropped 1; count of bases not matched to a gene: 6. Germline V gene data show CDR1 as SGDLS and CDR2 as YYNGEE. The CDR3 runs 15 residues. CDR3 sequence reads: CASSPWGQENTEAFF. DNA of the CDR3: TGTGCCAGCAGCCCATGGGGACAGGAGAACACTGAAGCTTTCTTT.

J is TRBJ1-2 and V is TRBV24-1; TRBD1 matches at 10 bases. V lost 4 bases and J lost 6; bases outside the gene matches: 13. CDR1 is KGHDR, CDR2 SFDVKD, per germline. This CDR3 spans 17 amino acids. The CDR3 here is CATSETGGSRSWNGYTF. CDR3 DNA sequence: TGTGCCACCAGTGAGACAGGGGGCAGCCGCTCGTGGAATGGCTACACCTTC.

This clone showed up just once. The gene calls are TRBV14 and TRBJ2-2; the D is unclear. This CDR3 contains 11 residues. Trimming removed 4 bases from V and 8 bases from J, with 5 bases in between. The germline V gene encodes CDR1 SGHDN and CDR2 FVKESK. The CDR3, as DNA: TGTGCCAGCAGCCGGTTGGGGGAGCTGTTTTTT. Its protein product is CASSRLGELFF.

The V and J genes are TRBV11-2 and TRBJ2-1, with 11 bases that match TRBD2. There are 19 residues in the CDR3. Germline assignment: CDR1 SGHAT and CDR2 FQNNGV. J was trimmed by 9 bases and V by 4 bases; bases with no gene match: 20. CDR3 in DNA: TGTGCCAGCAGCTCCGATGACCGGGGACTAGCGGAAAATTGGGGTGAGCAGTTCTTC. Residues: CASSSDDRGLAENWGEQFF.

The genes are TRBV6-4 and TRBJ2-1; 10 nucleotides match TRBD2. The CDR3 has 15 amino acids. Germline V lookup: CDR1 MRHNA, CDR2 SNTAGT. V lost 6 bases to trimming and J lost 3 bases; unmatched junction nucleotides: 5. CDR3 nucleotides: TGTGCCAGCAGAGTCTCTAGCGGGGGCTACAATGAGCAGTTCTTC. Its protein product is CASRVSSGGYNEQFF.

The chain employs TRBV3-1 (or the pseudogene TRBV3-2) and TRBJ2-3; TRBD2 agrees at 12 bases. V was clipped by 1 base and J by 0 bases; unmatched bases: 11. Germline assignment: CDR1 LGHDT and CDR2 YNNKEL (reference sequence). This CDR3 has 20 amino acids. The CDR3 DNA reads TGTGCCAGCAGCCAAGTTTCACCCGGACTAGCGGGAACTAGCACAGATACGCAGTATTTT. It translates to CASSQVSPGLAGTSTDTQYF.

Here the CDR3 reads CAWMSGTGPNEQFF. The CDR3 DNA reads TGTGCCTGGATGTCGGGGACAGGGCCCAATGAGCAGTTCTTC. This chain links TRBV30 with TRBJ2-1, with 9 nucleotides matching TRBD1. CDR3 length: 14 residues. Germline loops: CDR1 GTSNPN, CDR2 SVGIG (reference sequence). J lost 6 bases, V lost 4 bases, and 7 bases had no gene match.

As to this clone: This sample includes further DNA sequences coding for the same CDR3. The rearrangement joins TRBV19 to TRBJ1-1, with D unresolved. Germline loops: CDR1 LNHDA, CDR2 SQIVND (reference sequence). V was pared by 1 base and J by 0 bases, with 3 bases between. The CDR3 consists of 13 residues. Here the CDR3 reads CASSIGMNTEAFF. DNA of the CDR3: TGTGCCAGTAGTATAGGGATGAACACTGAAGCTTTCTTT.

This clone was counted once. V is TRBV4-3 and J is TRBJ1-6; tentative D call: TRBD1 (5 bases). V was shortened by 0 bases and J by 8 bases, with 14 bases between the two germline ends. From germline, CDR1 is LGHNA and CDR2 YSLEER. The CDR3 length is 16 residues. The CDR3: CASSQEGTGGDSPLHF. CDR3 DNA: TGCGCCAGCAGCCAAGAGGGGACCGGTGGGGATTCACCCCTCCACTTT.

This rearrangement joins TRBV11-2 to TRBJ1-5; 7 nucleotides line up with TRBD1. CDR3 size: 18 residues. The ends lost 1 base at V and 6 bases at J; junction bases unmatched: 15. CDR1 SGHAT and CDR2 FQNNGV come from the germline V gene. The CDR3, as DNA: TGTGCCAGCAGCTTAGGCCGACCGTTACAGGGGTATACTCAGCCCCAGCATTTT. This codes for CASSLGRPLQGYTQPQHF.

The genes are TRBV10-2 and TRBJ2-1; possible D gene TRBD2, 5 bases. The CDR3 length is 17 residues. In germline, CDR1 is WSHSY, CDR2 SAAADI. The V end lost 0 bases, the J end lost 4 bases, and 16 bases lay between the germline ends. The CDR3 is CASSESEANGRYNEQFF. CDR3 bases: TGCGCCAGCAGTGAGTCGGAGGCAAACGGACGTTACAATGAGCAGTTCTTC.

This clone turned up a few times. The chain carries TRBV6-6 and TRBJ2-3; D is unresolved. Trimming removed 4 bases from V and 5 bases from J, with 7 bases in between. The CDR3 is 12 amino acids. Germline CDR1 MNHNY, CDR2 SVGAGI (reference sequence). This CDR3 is CASSSKLDTQYF. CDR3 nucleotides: TGTGCCAGCAGTTCTAAATTAGATACGCAGTATTTT.

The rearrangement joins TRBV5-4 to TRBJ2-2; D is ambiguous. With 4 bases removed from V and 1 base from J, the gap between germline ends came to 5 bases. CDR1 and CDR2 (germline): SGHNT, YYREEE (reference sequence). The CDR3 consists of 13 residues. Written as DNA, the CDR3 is TGTGCCAGCAGCAGGGAGAACACCGGGGAGCTGTTTTTT. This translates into CASSRENTGELFF.

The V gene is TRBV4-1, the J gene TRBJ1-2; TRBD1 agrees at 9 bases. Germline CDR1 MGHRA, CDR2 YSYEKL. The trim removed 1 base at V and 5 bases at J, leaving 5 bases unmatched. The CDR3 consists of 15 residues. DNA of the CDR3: TGCGCCAGCAGCCAAGTGGTCGGGACAGGGTATGGCTACACCTTC. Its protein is CASSQVVGTGYGYTF.

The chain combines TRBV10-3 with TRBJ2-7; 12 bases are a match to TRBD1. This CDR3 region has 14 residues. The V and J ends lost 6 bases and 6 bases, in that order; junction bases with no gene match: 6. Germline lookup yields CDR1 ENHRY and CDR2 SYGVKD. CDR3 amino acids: CAIRPGTGGGEQYF. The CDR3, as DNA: TGTGCCATCAGACCCGGGACAGGGGGCGGCGAGCAGTACTTC.

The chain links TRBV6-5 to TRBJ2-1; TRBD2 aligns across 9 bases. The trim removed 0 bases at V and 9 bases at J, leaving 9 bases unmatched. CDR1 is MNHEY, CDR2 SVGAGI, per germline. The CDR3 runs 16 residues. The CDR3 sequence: CASSYSSSGSVIEQFF. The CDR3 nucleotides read TGTGCCAGCAGTTACTCCAGTAGCGGGAGCGTAATTGAGCAGTTCTTC.

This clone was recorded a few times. DNA for the CDR3: TGCGCCTCAGGGGCCGCACGACAGCCCCAGCATTTT. This codes for CASGAARQPQHF. This chain joins TRBV10-2 and TRBJ1-5, with D possibly matching TRBD1 (6 bases). The CDR3 is made up of 12 amino acids. With 11 bases removed from V and 7 bases from J, the gap between germline ends came to 15 bases. CDR1 and CDR2 (germline): WSHSY, SAAADI.

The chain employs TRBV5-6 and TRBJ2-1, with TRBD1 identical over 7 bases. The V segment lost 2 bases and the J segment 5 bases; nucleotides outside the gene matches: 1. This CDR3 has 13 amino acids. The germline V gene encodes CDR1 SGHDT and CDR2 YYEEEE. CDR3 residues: CASSLQGNNEQFF. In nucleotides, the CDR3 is TGTGCCAGCAGCTTACAGGGGAACAATGAGCAGTTCTTC.

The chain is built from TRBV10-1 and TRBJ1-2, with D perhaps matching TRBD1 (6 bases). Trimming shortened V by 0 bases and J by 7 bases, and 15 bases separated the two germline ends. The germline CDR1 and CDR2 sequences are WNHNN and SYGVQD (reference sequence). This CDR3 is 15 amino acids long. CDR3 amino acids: CASSESQGGTGGYTF. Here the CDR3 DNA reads TGCGCCAGCAGTGAGTCTCAAGGGGGTACTGGTGGCTACACCTTC.

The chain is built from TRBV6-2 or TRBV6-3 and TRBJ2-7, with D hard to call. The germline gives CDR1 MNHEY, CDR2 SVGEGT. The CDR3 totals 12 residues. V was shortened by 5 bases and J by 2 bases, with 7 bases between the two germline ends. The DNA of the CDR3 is TGTGCCAGCAGTACCCAGCCCTACGAGCAGTACTTC. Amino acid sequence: CASSTQPYEQYF.

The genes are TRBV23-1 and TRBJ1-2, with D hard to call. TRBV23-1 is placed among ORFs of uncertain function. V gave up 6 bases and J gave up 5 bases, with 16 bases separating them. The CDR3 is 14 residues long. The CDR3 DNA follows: TGCGCCAGCAGCCGCTGCCATGCAGCGTATGGCTACACCTTC. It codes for CASSRCHAAYGYTF.

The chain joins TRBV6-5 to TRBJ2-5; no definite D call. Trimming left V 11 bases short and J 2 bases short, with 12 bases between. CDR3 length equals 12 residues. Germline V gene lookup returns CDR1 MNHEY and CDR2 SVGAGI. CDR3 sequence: CASGRLQETQYF. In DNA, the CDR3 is TGTGCCTCAGGACGGCTGCAAGAGACCCAGTACTTC.

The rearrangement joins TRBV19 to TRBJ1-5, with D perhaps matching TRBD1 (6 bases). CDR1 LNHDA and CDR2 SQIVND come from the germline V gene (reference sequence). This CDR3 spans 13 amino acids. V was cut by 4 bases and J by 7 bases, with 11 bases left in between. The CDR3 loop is CASSTQGRQPQHF. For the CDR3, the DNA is TGTGCCAGTAGTACACAGGGACGACAGCCCCAGCATTTT.